This T cell receptor beta chain was found in a study of T cells in Graves' hyperthyroidism and ophthalmopathy. Those patients with uncontrolled infection, other autoimmune disease, pregnancy or lactation were excluded. Used for diagnoses were clinical symptoms, serum thyroxine and TRAb, thyroid ultrasound and orbital computed tomography. This CDR3 is built from 13 residues. V shed 4 bases and J shed 1 base, with 7 bases lying between them. Germline V gene sequence: CDR1 SGHDN, CDR2 FVKESK. The table lists this clonotype with many counts. Amplification targeted TCR beta CDR3 regions from RNA transcripts. HTBI primers were used for first-round RT-PCR of the TCR CDR3. TCRdb fed the multiplex PCR reads into MiXCR, producing one record per CDR3 protein. Among hundreds of thousands of distinct CDR3 sequences listed, over 40% were seen once.

Sequences were obtained from peripheral blood or thyroid tissue (not recorded which). The clonotype comes from an adult man with Graves' disease, either hyperthyroidism or ophthalmopathy (not recorded which). This sequence joins TRBV14 and TRBJ1-1; D gene ambiguous. CDR3: CASSPQRNTEAFF. Here the CDR3 DNA reads TGTGCCAGCAGCCCCCAAAGGAACACTGAAGCTTTCTTT.